The 18 T cell receptor beta chains below come from one sample, sequenced in a study of CD8+CD57+ T cells in acquired aplastic anemia. Both TCR beta VDJ combination and CDR3 sequence profiling were carried out. Genomic DNA was the template for this profiling. TCRdb ran MiXCR on the reads and lists one entry per CDR3 protein. Among about 150,000 distinct CDR3 sequences listed, approximately 52% were seen once. It was patients with CD8+CD57+ cell expansion by flow cytometry who were chosen for sequencing. Material: sorted CD4+, CD8+, or CD8+CD57+ T cells (not recorded which) from PBMCs. These receptors were collected from a human donor with aplastic anemia.

Details on this clonotype: A much larger clone lies one base from this, so it may be a read error. This chain joins TRBV7-9 and TRBJ2-5; TRBD1 matches at 10 bases. This CDR3 has 15 amino acids. The V gene's germline CDR1 is SEHNR and CDR2 FQNEAQ (reference sequence). This CDR3 is CAGSEAGTGEETQYF. In DNA, the CDR3 is TGTGCCGGCAGTGAAGCAGGGACAGGGGAAGAGACCCAGTACTTC.

The V gene is TRBV25-1, the J gene TRBJ1-2, with D possibly TRBD1 on 5 matching bases. Trimming took off 5 bases at V and 5 bases at J, with 21 bases between the two ends. This CDR3 spans 16 amino acids. CDR1 is MGHDK, CDR2 SYGVNS, per germline. The DNA of the CDR3 is TGTGCCAGCAGTTACAGCTCCGTGCAGGGTGTATATGGCTACACCTTC. This encodes CASSYSSVQGVYGYTF.

This clonotype was observed a single time. The rearrangement joins TRBV7-6 to TRBJ2-2; a weak D match, TRBD2 (6 bases). This CDR3 region has 16 residues. Germline V CDR1 and CDR2: SGHVS, FNYEAQ. With 8 bases removed from V and 8 bases from J, the gap between germline ends came to 24 bases. CDR3: CASRRGGGARGGELFF. CDR3 DNA sequence: TGTGCCAGCCGCCGCGGAGGCGGGGCCCGTGGGGGGGAGCTGTTTTTT.

The genes are TRBV24-1 and TRBJ2-3, with D maybe TRBD2 (5 bases). The germline gives CDR1 KGHDR, CDR2 SFDVKD. V was cut by 5 bases and J by 1 base, with 18 bases left in between. The CDR3 length is 17 residues. The CDR3 region is CATSAPLRVGGTDTQYF. The DNA of the CDR3 is TGTGCCACCAGTGCCCCTCTCCGTGTCGGGGGCACAGATACGCAGTATTTT.

This clonotype showed up just once. The chain uses TRBV20-1 and TRBJ2-1; TRBD2 matches at 14 bases. Germline CDR1 and CDR2: DFQATT and SNEGSKA (reference sequence). V trimming: 6 bases; J trimming: 7 bases; junction bases outside the gene matches: 5. The CDR3 contains 14 residues. CDR3 bases: TGCAGTGCAGCCCGGACTAGCGGGAGGAATGAGCAGTTCTTC. It encodes CSAARTSGRNEQFF.

J is TRBJ2-1 and V is TRBV29-1; TRBD1 might be the D (5 bases). Germline assignment: CDR1 SQVTM and CDR2 ANQGSEA. V was cut by 4 bases and J by 2 bases, with 12 bases left in between. This CDR3 contains 14 residues. Here the CDR3 reads CSVVKGSTYNEQFF. CDR3 sequence (DNA): TGCAGCGTTGTGAAGGGGTCCACCTACAATGAGCAGTTCTTC.

The table lists this clonotype with many counts. The V gene is TRBV7-9, the J gene TRBJ1-1; D not certain. V dropped 3 bases and J dropped 4 bases, with 0 bases sitting between them. Germline CDR1 SEHNR, CDR2 FQNEAQ (reference sequence). The CDR3 is made up of 10 amino acids. The CDR3 coding sequence is TGTGCCAGCAGCTTCACTGAAGCTTTCTTT. This translates into CASSFTEAFF.

V usage is TRBV7-9 and J usage is TRBJ1-2; 10 nucleotides agree with TRBD1. Germline V CDR1 and CDR2: SEHNR, FQNEAQ (reference sequence). This CDR3 is 14 amino acids long. V gave up 4 bases and J gave up 4 bases; unmatched junction bases: 3. DNA for the CDR3: TGTGCCAGCAGCTCCCGGGACAGGGGCTATGGCTACACCTTC. Translated: CASSSRDRGYGYTF.

This clonotype was recorded at least ten times. CDR3 sequence: CASSYSAGNTEAFF. The DNA for the CDR3 is TGTGCCAGCAGTTACTCGGCAGGGAACACTGAAGCTTTCTTT. V is TRBV6-5 and J is TRBJ1-1; D is unresolved. The CDR3 contains 14 residues. CDR1 is MNHEY, CDR2 SVGAGI, per germline. Trimming cost V 0 bases and J 1 base, with 6 bases left between them.

On this clonotype itself: A much larger clone is a single base away; this may be a read error. The chain employs TRBV10-3 and TRBJ1-1; D gene ambiguous. This CDR3 contains 13 residues. Per germline, CDR1 ENHRY and CDR2 SYGVKD. The CDR3 coding sequence is TGTGCCATCTGTGAGTCCCCCGGGACTGAAGCTTTCTTT. It yields the protein CAICESPGTEAFF.

The chain employs TRBV20-1 and TRBJ1-2; 8 bases map to TRBD1. The CDR3 extends over 17 amino acids. Germline CDR1 DFQATT, CDR2 SNEGSKA (reference sequence). V trimming: 1 base; J trimming: 1 base; junction bases outside the gene matches: 11. The CDR3 loop is CSARVADRGMNNYGYTF. For the CDR3, the DNA is TGCAGTGCTAGAGTCGCCGACAGGGGAATGAATAACTATGGCTACACCTTC.

V is TRBV20-1 and J is TRBJ2-3, with D possibly TRBD2 on 5 matching bases. The V gene's germline CDR1 is DFQATT and CDR2 SNEGSKA (reference sequence). Trimming stripped 2 bases from V and 3 bases from J, with 12 bases between. This CDR3 spans 14 amino acids. The CDR3 here is CSARFPGNTDTQYF. The CDR3, as DNA: TGCAGTGCTAGATTCCCCGGGAATACAGATACGCAGTATTTT.

This clonotype was counted a few times. CDR3 region: CASSSDRDYGYTF. CDR3 coding DNA: TGTGCCAGCAGCTCGGACAGGGACTATGGCTACACCTTC. The gene calls are TRBV7-8 and TRBJ1-2; 8 bases agree with TRBD1. The CDR3 spans 13 residues. Germline V gene lookup returns CDR1 SGHVS and CDR2 FQNEAQ. J was trimmed by 3 bases and V by 4 bases; bases with no gene match: 1.

This rearrangement joins TRBV15 to TRBJ2-7, with 8 bases aligning to TRBD1. CDR3 length equals 15 residues. J lost 2 bases, V lost 6 bases, and 9 bases had no gene match. CDR1 is LNHNV, CDR2 YYDKDF, per germline (reference sequence). In DNA, the CDR3 is TGTGCCACCAGTGACGCAACGACAGGGGCCTACGAGCAGTACTTC. Its protein product is CATSDATTGAYEQYF. Combining the CDR3 with reference TRBV15 and TRBJ2-7 gives the whole variable domain DAMVIQNPRYQVTQFGKPVTLSCSQTLNHNVMYWYQQKSSQAPKLLFHYYDKDFNNEADTPDNFQSRRPNTSFCFLDIRSPGLGDTAMYLCATSDATTGAYEQYFGPGTRLTVT.

The V and J genes are TRBV2 and TRBJ2-7, with D uncertain. CDR3 length: 13 residues. V was cut by 6 bases and J by 4 bases, with 13 bases left in between. CDR1 is SNHLY and CDR2 is FYNNEI in the germline V gene. As DNA, the CDR3 is TGTGCCAGCAGAGTGGGGATCCCGTACGAGCAGTACTTC. It codes for CASRVGIPYEQYF.

J is TRBJ2-5 and V is TRBV29-1; no reliable D call. Germline CDR1 is SQVTM and CDR2 is ANQGSEA. Trimming took off 4 bases at V and 2 bases at J, with 8 bases between the two ends. CDR3 size: 12 residues. CDR3 region: CSVAQTQETQYF. The CDR3 DNA sequence: TGCAGCGTTGCCCAAACTCAAGAGACCCAGTACTTC.

The chain is built from TRBV5-1 and TRBJ2-7; 13 nucleotides align to TRBD2. The V gene end was trimmed by 1 base and the J gene end by 2 bases; junction bases not matched to a gene: 6. CDR3 length: 17 residues. Germline lookup yields CDR1 SGHRS and CDR2 YFSETQ. The CDR3 bases are TGCGCCAGCAGCTTGACCGTAGGGACTAGCGGGACCTACGAGCAGTACTTC. It yields the protein CASSLTVGTSGTYEQYF.

This clonotype was recorded only once. This clone may be a read error of a much larger clone one base away. The V call is TRBV4-3, the J call TRBJ1-2; possible D gene TRBD1, 5 bases. Looked up from germline, CDR1 is LGHNA and CDR2 is YSLEER. The CDR3 covers 16 residues. Trimming left V 0 bases short and J 4 bases short, with 15 bases between. The CDR3 loop is CASSQDRQGYGYGYTF. The CDR3 DNA is TGCGCCAGCAGCCAAGATCGGCAGGGCTATGGCTATGGCTACACCTTC.